One sample yielded the 6 T cell receptor beta chains listed below, sequenced in a study of CD8+ T cells in alopecia areata. Sequencing relied on a cDNA template that was reverse transcribed from extracted RNA. Data came from immunoSEQ multiplex PCR; TCRdb stores just in-frame clones and leaves some out. The sample yields tens of thousands of clones, approximately 29% seen once. Treatment given: oral pan-JAK inhibitor, 5-10 mg twice daily. Sequencing used CD8+ T cells sorted from blood, obtained at week 4, from a patient treated with tofacitinib. These receptors all come from a human donor with alopecia areata.

This clone was detected a few times. A read error may account for a junction end that differs from germline. The rearrangement joins TRBV30 to TRBJ1-2; D unresolved. This CDR3 is built from 11 residues. The germline V gene has CDR1 GTSNPN and CDR2 SVGIG (reference sequence). This CDR3 is CAWRPQHGDTF. The CDR3 DNA reads as TGTGCCTGGCGCCCCCAACATGGCGACACCTTC.

The genes are TRBV11-2 and TRBJ2-5; 7 nucleotides align to TRBD1. Germline V gives CDR1 SGHAT, CDR2 FQNNGV. This CDR3 contains 14 residues. V shed 5 bases, J shed 5 bases, and the junction held 8 bases outside the gene matches. The CDR3 DNA sequence: TGTGCCAGCAGCCCCCCGCTGACAGGGGAGACCCAGTACTTC. It codes for CASSPPLTGETQYF.

The chain employs TRBV29-1 and TRBJ2-2, with D possibly matching TRBD1 (6 bases). Germline V gene lookup returns CDR1 SQVTM and CDR2 ANQGSEA. The CDR3 contains 12 residues. Trimming took off 6 bases at V and 4 bases at J, with 9 bases between the two ends. This CDR3 is CSVIQGTGELFF. The DNA for the CDR3 is TGCAGCGTAATACAGGGCACCGGGGAGCTGTTTTTT.

This clone has only a few counts. The chain links TRBV5-6 to TRBJ2-7; tentatively, D is TRBD1 (5 bases). The CDR3 extends over 14 amino acids. Trimming removed 0 bases at V and 0 bases at J, with 7 bases between. The germline V gene has CDR1 SGHDT and CDR2 YYEEEE. CDR3 nucleotides: TGTGCCAGCAGCTTGGGACAGAGCTCCTACGAGCAGTACTTC. This codes for CASSLGQSSYEQYF.

V gene TRBV28 combines with J gene TRBJ2-2, with 8 positions matching TRBD2. Per germline, CDR1 MDHEN and CDR2 SYDVKM. This CDR3 is built from 17 residues. V lost 5 bases to trimming and J lost 4 bases; unmatched junction nucleotides: 12. Here the CDR3 DNA reads TGTGCCAGCAGTCCCATTAGCGGGATAGACCGCACCGGGGAGCTGTTTTTT. Protein sequence: CASSPISGIDRTGELFF.

The chain recombines TRBV27 with TRBJ2-7; a weak D match, TRBD2 (6 bases). The CDR3 runs to 13 residues. V lost 6 bases to trimming and J lost 2 bases, with 11 bases between them. Germline V gives CDR1 MNHEY, CDR2 SMNVEV (reference sequence). The chain's CDR3 is CASSPLAPYEQYF. CDR3 sequence (DNA): TGTGCCAGCAGCCCCCTAGCGCCCTACGAGCAGTACTTC.